This T cell receptor (beta chain) derives from a study of blood T cell repertoires in COVID-19. The CDR3 totals 17 residues. V lost 5 bases, J lost 2 bases, and 22 bases lay in between. CDR1 is LNHNV and CDR2 is YYDKDF in the germline V gene (reference sequence). TCRdb keeps only in-frame clones here, not all; method: immunoSEQ multiplex PCR. The profile shows a few hundred thousand clones, approximately 90% of them singletons. This clone has just one count. Sequenced sample: peripheral blood. This sequence originates from a woman aged 50 to 60 with COVID-19, enrolled during active disease. The gene calls are TRBV15 and TRBJ2-7; D may be TRBD2 (6 bases). CDR3 loop: CATSVTSGTQSPYEQYF. CDR3 DNA sequence: TGTGCCACCAGCGTGACTTCGGGGACTCAGAGCCCCTACGAGCAGTACTTC.